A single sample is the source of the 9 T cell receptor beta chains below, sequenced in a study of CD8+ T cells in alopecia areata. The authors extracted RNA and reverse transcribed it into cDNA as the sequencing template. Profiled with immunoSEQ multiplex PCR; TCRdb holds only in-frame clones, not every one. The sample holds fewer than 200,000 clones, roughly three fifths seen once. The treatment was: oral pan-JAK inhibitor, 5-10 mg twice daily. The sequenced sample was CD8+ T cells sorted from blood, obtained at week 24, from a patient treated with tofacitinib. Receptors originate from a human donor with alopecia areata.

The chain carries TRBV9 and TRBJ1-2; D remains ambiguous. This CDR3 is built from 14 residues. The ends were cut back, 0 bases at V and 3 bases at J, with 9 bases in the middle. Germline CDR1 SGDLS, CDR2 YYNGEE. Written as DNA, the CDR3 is TGTGCCAGCAGCGTAGGGACCCCGTACTATGGCTACACCTTC. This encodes CASSVGTPYYGYTF.

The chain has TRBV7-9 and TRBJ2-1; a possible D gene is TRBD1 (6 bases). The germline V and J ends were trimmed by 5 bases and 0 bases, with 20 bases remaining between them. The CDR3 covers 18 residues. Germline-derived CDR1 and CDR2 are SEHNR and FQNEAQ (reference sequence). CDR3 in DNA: TGTGCCAGCAGCCCGGCGACAGGCTTCCGAAGCTCCTACAATGAGCAGTTCTTC. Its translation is CASSPATGFRSSYNEQFF. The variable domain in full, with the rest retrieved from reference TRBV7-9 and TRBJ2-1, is DTGVSQNPRHKITKRGQNVTFRCDPISEHNRLYWYRQTLGQGPEFLTYFQNEAQLEKSRLLSDRFSAERPKGSFSTLEIQRTEQGDSAMYLCASSPATGFRSSYNEQFFGPGTRLTVL.

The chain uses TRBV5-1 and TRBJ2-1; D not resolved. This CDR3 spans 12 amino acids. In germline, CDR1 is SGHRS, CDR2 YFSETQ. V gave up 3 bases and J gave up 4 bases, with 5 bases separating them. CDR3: CASSSAYNEQFF. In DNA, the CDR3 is TGCGCCAGCAGCTCAGCTTACAATGAGCAGTTCTTC.

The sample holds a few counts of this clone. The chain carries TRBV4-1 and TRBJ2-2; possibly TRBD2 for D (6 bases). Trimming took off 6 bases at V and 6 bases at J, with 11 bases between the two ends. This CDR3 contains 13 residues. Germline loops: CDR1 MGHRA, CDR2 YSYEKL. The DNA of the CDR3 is TGCGCCAGCAGGGAGGGTTGGCCCGGGGAGCTGTTTTTT. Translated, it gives CASREGWPGELFF.

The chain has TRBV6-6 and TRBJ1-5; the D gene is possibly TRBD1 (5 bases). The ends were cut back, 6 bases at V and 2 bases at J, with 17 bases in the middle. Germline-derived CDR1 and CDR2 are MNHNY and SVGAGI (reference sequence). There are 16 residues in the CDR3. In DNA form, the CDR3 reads TGTGCCAGCAGCCCATGGGGGGAGGAGGGCAATCAGCCCCAGCATTTT. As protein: CASSPWGEEGNQPQHF.

In nucleotides, the CDR3 is TGTGCCTGGAGTGTTCTGGCAGGGCCCCCTTACGAGCAGTACTTC. Its protein product is CAWSVLAGPPYEQYF. The genes are TRBV30 and TRBJ2-7; D might be TRBD1 (5 bases). The CDR3 sequence is 15 residues long. The germline V gene encodes CDR1 GTSNPN and CDR2 SVGIG (reference sequence). Trimming left V 0 bases short and J 4 bases short, with 16 bases between.

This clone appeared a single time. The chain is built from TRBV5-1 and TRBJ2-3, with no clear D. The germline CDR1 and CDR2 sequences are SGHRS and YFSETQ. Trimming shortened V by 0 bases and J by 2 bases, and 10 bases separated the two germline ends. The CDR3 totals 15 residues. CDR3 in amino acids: CASSLEGWDTDTQYF. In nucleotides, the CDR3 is TGCGCCAGCAGCTTGGAAGGTTGGGACACAGATACGCAGTATTTT.

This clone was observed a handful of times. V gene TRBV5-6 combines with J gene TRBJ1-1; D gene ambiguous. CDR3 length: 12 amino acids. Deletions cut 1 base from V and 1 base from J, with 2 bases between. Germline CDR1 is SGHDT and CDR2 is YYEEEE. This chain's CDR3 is CASSLSNTEAFF. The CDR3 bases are TGTGCCAGCAGCTTGTCGAACACTGAAGCTTTCTTT. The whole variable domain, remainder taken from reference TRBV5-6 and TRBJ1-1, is DAGVTQSPTHLIKTRGQQVTLRCSPKSGHDTVSWYQQALGQGPQFIFQYYEEEERQRGNFPDRFSGHQFPNYSSELNVNALLLGDSALYLCASSLSNTEAFFGQGTRLTVV.

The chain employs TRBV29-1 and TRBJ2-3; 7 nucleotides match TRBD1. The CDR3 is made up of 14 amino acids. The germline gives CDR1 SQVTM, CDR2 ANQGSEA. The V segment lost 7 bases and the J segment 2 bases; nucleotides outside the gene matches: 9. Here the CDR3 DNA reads TGCAGCGCCGACAGGGAAAGTTCCACAGATACGCAGTATTTT. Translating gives CSADRESSTDTQYF.